This TCR beta chain appears in the sequencing data of a study of breast tumors, draining lymph nodes, adjacent tissues. General study findings and limits: Findings are consistent with lymph node origin and intratumoral expansion of most tumor T cells.

About this clonotype: Its specificity is not known.

Axillary draining lymph nodes of breast cancer patients supplied the node samples. TCRdb re-called the multiplex PCR reads with MiXCR, one entry per CDR3 protein. The sample includes approximately 210,000 distinct CDR3 sequences, under 35% of them seen just once. This CDR3 spans 10 amino acids. Germline-derived CDR1 and CDR2 are SQVTM and ANQGSEA. Sequencing was carried out using axillary lymph node tissue. The clonotype comes from a female donor with breast cancer. Some clones in this sample may be carry-over from other donors' samples. This chain joins TRBV29-1 and TRBJ1-2, with unresolved D. DNA of the CDR3: TGCAGTTTGGGGTATCAGGGCTACACCTTC. This sequence encodes CSLGYQGYTF.